This T cell receptor beta chain was recorded in a study of identical twins. Germline V CDR1 and CDR2: MNHEY, SMNVEV (reference sequence). V lost 4 bases to trimming and J lost 2 bases, with 15 bases between them. The CDR3 is made up of 16 amino acids. Healthy Caucasians supplied all donations. TCRdb re-called the 5' RACE reads with MiXCR, one entry per CDR3 protein. This table holds around 290,000 distinct CDR3 sequences, 9.5% found once. This same sample was also taken into another study, of yellow fever vaccine responses in identical twins.

The chain joins TRBV27 to TRBJ2-1, with D hard to call. The TCR originated in a young woman in good health. Sequences were obtained from CD8+ T cells sorted from blood. The CDR3 loop is CASSSPPSVAYNEQFF. In DNA, the CDR3 is TGTGCCAGCAGTTCACCACCCAGCGTCGCCTACAATGAGCAGTTCTTC.